This T cell receptor beta chain originates from a study of identical twins. With 2 bases removed from V and 0 bases from J, the gap between germline ends came to 11 bases. Germline CDR1 MDHEN, CDR2 SYDVKM. This CDR3 comprises 15 residues. A universal primer site came from template switching; cDNA carried unique molecular identifiers. TCRdb fed the 5' RACE reads into MiXCR, producing one record per CDR3 protein. The sample contains about 530,000 distinct CDR3 sequences, 15% of which appear only once. This sample also belongs to another study, concerning yellow fever vaccine responses in identical twins.

Sample: CD4+ T cells sorted from blood. This clonotype was sampled from a woman under 30 in good health. The chain is built from TRBV28 and TRBJ2-7; D not certain. CDR3 loop: CASSLMGSHSYEQYF. The CDR3, as DNA: TGTGCCAGCAGTTTAATGGGATCCCACTCCTACGAGCAGTACTTC.